This T cell receptor beta chain originates from a study of T cell changes during pregnancy in multiple sclerosis. This table comes from immunoSEQ multiplex PCR, and its TCRdb copy is limited to in-frame clones, with some not included. The sample records tens of thousands of clones, under 90% being singletons. Germline assignment: CDR1 MNHEY and CDR2 SMNVEV (reference sequence). V was clipped by 5 bases and J by 5 bases, with 15 bases between them. CDR3 length: 14 amino acids. This TCR came from a female donor with multiple sclerosis, enrolled in a pregnancy study. Sequenced material: CD8+ T cells from peripheral blood mononuclear cells, taken after pregnancy. The chain links TRBV27 to TRBJ1-2; D is uncertain. CDR3 loop: CASSPLVPIYGYTF. The CDR3 bases are TGTGCCAGCAGTCCACTAGTACCGATTTATGGCTACACCTTC.